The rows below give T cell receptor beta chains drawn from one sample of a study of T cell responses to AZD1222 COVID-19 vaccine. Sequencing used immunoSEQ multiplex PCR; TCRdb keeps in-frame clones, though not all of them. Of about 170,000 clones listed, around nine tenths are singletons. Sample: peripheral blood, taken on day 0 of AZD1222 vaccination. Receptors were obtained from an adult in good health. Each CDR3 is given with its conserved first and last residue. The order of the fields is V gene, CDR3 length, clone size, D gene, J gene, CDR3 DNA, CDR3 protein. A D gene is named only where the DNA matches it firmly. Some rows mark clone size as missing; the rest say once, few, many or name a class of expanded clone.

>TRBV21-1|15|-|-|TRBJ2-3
TGTGCCAGCAGCAAAATAGCTAGCGGGAAAGATACGCAGTATTTT
CASSKIASGKDTQYF
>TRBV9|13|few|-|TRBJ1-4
TGTGCCAGCAGCGGCCCCGGCGGAGAAAAACTGTTTTTT
CASSGPGGEKLFF
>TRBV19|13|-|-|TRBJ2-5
TGTGCCAGTAGCTTAACAGGGAAAGAGACCCAGTACTTC
CASSLTGKETQYF
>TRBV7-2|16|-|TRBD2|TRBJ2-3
TGTGCCAGCAGCTTACTAGCGGGATTTATCACAGATACGCAGTATTTT
CASSLLAGFITDTQYF
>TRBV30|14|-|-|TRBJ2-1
TGTGCCCTGGGGGAGTTTGCGGGTTACAATGAGCAGTTCTTC
CALGEFAGYNEQFF
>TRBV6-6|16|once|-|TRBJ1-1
TGTGCCAGCAGTCCCATTTCGGGACAACGAAACACTGAAGCTTTCTTT
CASSPISGQRNTEAFF
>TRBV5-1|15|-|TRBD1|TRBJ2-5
TGCGCCAGCAGGACCCGACAGGGGCGCACGGAGACCCAGTACTTC
CASRTRQGRTETQYF
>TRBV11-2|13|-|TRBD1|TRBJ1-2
TGTGCCAGCAGCTCACAGGGGTCATATGGCTACACCTTC
CASSSQGSYGYTF
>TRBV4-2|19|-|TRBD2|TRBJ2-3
TGTGCCAGCAGCCAAGATCATAGGACATGGGGCGGGAGGCAAGATACGCAGTATTTT
CASSQDHRTWGGRQDTQYF
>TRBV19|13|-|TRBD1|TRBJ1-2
TGTGCCAGTACCCCTAGGGGGCTCGGTGGCTACACCTTC
CASTPRGLGGYTF
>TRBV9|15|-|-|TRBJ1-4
TGTGCCAGCAGCCCAGACGGTGCAACTAATGAAAAACTGTTTTTT
CASSPDGATNEKLFF
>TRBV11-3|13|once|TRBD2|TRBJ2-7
TGTGCCAGCAGCTTAGTTACGGGGGGCGAGCAGTACTTC
CASSLVTGGEQYF
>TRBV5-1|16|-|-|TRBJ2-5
TGCGCCAGCAGCCCCAGCTTTCAGGGGGGGCAAGAGACCCAGTACTTC
CASSPSFQGGQETQYF
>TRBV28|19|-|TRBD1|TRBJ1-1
TGTGCCAGCAGTTTAGCTCCGAGGACAGGGGCAACTTCGAACACTGAAGCTTTCTTT
CASSLAPRTGATSNTEAFF
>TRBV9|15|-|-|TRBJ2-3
TGTGCCAGCAGCGTAGGACTTCCTAGCACAGATACGCAGTATTTT
CASSVGLPSTDTQYF
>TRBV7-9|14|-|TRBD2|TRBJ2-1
TGTGCCAGCGGCAGCGGGAGCTCCTACAATGAGCAGTTCTTC
CASGSGSSYNEQFF
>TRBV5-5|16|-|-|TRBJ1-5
TGTGCCAGCAGCTGGACTTTAGATTTTAGCAATCAGCCCCAGCATTTT
CASSWTLDFSNQPQHF
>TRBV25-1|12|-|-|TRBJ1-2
TGTGCCAGCAGTGAATGGGGGCGAGGCTACACCTTC
CASSEWGRGYTF
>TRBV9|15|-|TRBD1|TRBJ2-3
TGTGCCAGCAGCGCACAGGGGGCGAGAACAGATACGCAGTATTTT
CASSAQGARTDTQYF
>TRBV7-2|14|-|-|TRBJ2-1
TGTGCCAGCAGCCCCGAGGTAGCCAACAATGAGCAGTTCTTC
CASSPEVANNEQFF
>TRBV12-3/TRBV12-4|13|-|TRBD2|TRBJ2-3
TGTGCCAGCAGTTTACCGGGGACTAGGGCGCAGTATTTT
CASSLPGTRAQYF
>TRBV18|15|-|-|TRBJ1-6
TGTGCCAGCTCACCAGACAGCTTAGTCAATTCACCCCTCCACTTT
CASSPDSLVNSPLHF
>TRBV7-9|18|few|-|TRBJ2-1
TGTGCCAGCAGCTTAGCGCTGCCGTCGCGTGGTTTATGGAATGAGCAGTTCTTC
CASSLALPSRGLWNEQFF
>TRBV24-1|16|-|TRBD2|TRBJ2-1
TGTGCCACCAGTGATTTGCCTAGCGGGAGTATGAGTGAGCAGTTCTTC
CATSDLPSGSMSEQFF
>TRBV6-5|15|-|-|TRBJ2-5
TGTGCCAGCAGCGATATCCGTTCGCCCCGGGAGACCCAGTACTTC
CASSDIRSPRETQYF
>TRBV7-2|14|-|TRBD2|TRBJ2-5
TGTGCCAGCAGCTTTTCGGGGGGGCAAGAGACCCAGTACTTC
CASSFSGGQETQYF
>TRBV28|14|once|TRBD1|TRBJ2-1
TGTGCCAGCAGTCTGGGTGGACAGGGAAATGAGCAGTTCTTC
CASSLGGQGNEQFF
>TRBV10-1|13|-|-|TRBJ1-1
TGCGCCAGCAGTGAGTCGGGGACTCCTAGAGCTTTCTTT
CASSESGTPRAFF
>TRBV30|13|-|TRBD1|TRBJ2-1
TGTGCCTGGAGTGGCGGGACAGGGATAAGTCGGTTCTTC
CAWSGGTGISRFF
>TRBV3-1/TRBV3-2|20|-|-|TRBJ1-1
TGTGCCAGCAGCCAAGATGGGCGGGACGGACTGGGGAACTTGAACACTGAAGCTTTCTTT
CASSQDGRDGLGNLNTEAFF
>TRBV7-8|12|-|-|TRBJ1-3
TGTGCCAGCAGCCCAGGGGGAAACACCATATATTTT
CASSPGGNTIYF
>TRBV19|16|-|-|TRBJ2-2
TGTGCCAGTAAACTGCCGGGAGCCGCGGCGGGCGGGGAGCTGTTTTTT
CASKLPGAAAGGELFF
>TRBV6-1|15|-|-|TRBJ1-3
TGTGCCAGCAGTGAACTTGCCTATGGGGGTAACACCATATATTTT
CASSELAYGGNTIYF
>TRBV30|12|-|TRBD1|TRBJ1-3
TGTGCCACGGCCAGGGGGAGAAACACCATATATTTT
CATARGRNTIYF
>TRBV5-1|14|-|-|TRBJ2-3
TGCGCCAGCACCCTCGGGGGGCTCACAGATACGCAGTATTTT
CASTLGGLTDTQYF
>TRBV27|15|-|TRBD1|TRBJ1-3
TGTGCCAGCAGGCTCACAGGGGGCTTTGGAAACACCATATATTTT
CASRLTGGFGNTIYF
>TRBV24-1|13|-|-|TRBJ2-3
TGTGCCACCAGTGTAGCGGTCACAGATACGCAGTATTTT
CATSVAVTDTQYF
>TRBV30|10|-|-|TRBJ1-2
TGTGCCTGGAACCACCAGGGCTACACCTTC
CAWNHQGYTF
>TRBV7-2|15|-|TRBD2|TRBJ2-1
TGTGCCAGCAGCTTAGATACTAGCGGGGTTAATGAGCAGTTCTTC
CASSLDTSGVNEQFF
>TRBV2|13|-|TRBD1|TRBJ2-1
TGTGCCAGCAGTTCCGGGACAGGCAATGAGCAGTTCTTC
CASSSGTGNEQFF